Listed here are 6 T cell receptor beta chains from one sample, sequenced in a study of shared clonotypes between healthy human individuals. Using immunoSEQ multiplex PCR, the repertoire was profiled, and TCRdb retains in-frame clones only, with some absent. The table shows roughly 2,500,000 clones, with 90% to 95% occurring only once. Sequenced input: naive CD4+ T cells from PBMCs. Described subset: CD45RA+ positively selected. The receptors derive from a man between 18 and 29 years old in good health. Some clones in this sample may be carry-over from other donors' samples.

This clone appeared a single time. The chain couples TRBV5-1 to TRBJ2-3; TRBD2 matches at 10 bases. The V gene end was trimmed by 1 base and the J gene end by 1 base; junction bases not matched to a gene: 6. Germline CDR1 SGHRS, CDR2 YFSETQ. There are 17 residues in the CDR3. The CDR3 DNA follows: TGCGCCAGCAGCTTGCCCCTAGCGGGAGTAGGCACAGATACGCAGTATTTT. The encoded protein is CASSLPLAGVGTDTQYF.

J is TRBJ2-1 and V is TRBV5-1, with TRBD2 identical over 12 bases. CDR1 and CDR2 (germline): SGHRS, YFSETQ. V lost 4 bases to trimming and J lost 1 base; unmatched junction nucleotides: 9. The CDR3 runs to 18 residues. The CDR3 coding sequence is TGCGCCAGCAGCCCCCTAGCGGGAGGGTCCTCTTCCTACAATGAGCAGTTCTTC. It specifies CASSPLAGGSSSYNEQFF.

The chain joins TRBV30 to TRBJ2-3, with D maybe TRBD2 (5 bases). Germline V gives CDR1 GTSNPN, CDR2 SVGIG (reference sequence). This CDR3 region has 13 residues. Trimming removed 3 bases from V and 4 bases from J, with 11 bases in between. The CDR3 DNA sequence: TGTGCCTGGAGAAGTCTAGCCCCAGATACGCAGTATTTT. Protein sequence: CAWRSLAPDTQYF.

The chain recombines TRBV7-2 with TRBJ1-2; 7 bases are shared with TRBD1. The J segment lost 10 bases and the V segment lost 4 bases, leaving 12 bases of the junction unmatched. Per the germline V gene, CDR1 is SGHTA and CDR2 is FQGNSA. The CDR3 consists of 14 residues. CDR3 bases: TGTGCCAGCAGCTGGGCACCGGGACAGCACACCTACACCTTC. This sequence encodes CASSWAPGQHTYTF.

The chain has TRBV5-3 and TRBJ2-3, with D possibly being TRBD1 or TRBD2 (5 bases each). TRBV5-3 is an ORF for which the function is uncertain. The V end lost 10 bases, the J end lost 0 bases, and 18 bases lay between the germline ends. The CDR3 extends over 15 amino acids. The CDR3 protein is CAGPTGPPSTDTQYF. The CDR3 DNA follows: TGTGCCGGACCCACGGGGCCGCCGAGCACAGATACGCAGTATTTT.

This sequence joins TRBV7-9 and TRBJ2-1; a weak D match, TRBD1 (6 bases). There are 13 residues in the CDR3. The V end lost 3 bases, the J end lost 10 bases, and 13 bases lay between the germline ends. CDR1 and CDR2 (germline): SEHNR, FQNEAQ (reference sequence). CDR3: CASSLAGTGEQFF. The CDR3 DNA sequence: TGTGCCAGCAGCTTGGCAGGAACAGGGGAGCAGTTCTTC.